This T cell receptor beta chain emerged from a study of cytomegalovirus exposure and HLA in healthy donors. CDR1 and CDR2 (germline): MDHEN, SYDVKM. The CDR3 runs to 17 residues. V shed 10 bases and J 2 bases; nucleotides not matched to a gene: 14. As concerns this clone: What it binds is not known.

The PCR had 60 Vbeta and 13 Jbeta primers. Sequencing was performed with immunoSEQ multiplex PCR; in TCRdb, only in-frame clones are kept and a portion is missing. The sample table sets out roughly 220,000 clones. Whole-study results and caveats: V- and J-gene trimming of TCR beta was linked (in a later analysis) to a missense DCLRE1C variant.

The chain links TRBV28 to TRBJ1-3; TRBD1 matches 10 bases. This clonotype was obtained from a girl aged 2-10 years in good health and CMV-seropositive. The sequenced material came from PBMCs. CDR3 region: CATHPGQGTEAGNTIYF. CDR3 in DNA: TGTGCCACTCACCCGGGACAGGGGACAGAGGCTGGAAACACCATATATTTT.